Detailed here is one TCR beta chain. This entry comes from a study of T cell changes during pregnancy in multiple sclerosis. Method: immunoSEQ multiplex PCR; TCRdb's copy keeps in-frame clones and lacks some. Counted here are 40,000 to 60,000 clones, 94% occurring once; the ten biggest clones make up approximately 0.49%. The sample was CD4+ T cells from peripheral blood mononuclear cells, taken in the first trimester of pregnancy. The clonotype comes from a female donor with multiple sclerosis, enrolled in a pregnancy study.

The CDR3 DNA follows: TGTGCCAGCAGTTTAGGGGCCGCGAACACTGAAGCTTTCTTT. Encoded protein: CASSLGAANTEAFF. J is TRBJ1-1 and V is TRBV6-5; TRBD1 might be the D (5 bases). This CDR3 has 14 amino acids. Germline assignment: CDR1 MNHEY and CDR2 SVGAGI. V was trimmed by 4 bases and J by 1 base, leaving 10 bases between them.